This T cell receptor (beta chain) appears in the sequencing data of a study of T cell changes during pregnancy in multiple sclerosis. The protocol was immunoSEQ multiplex PCR, while the TCRdb copy is restricted to in-frame clones and leaves out a portion. This table has 78,000 or so clones, approximately 90% appearing once. The ends lost 5 bases at V and 3 bases at J; junction bases unmatched: 5. The germline CDR1 and CDR2 sequences are MDHEN and SYDVKM. This CDR3 contains 15 residues. The chain combines TRBV28 with TRBJ2-1; 9 bases align to TRBD1. The clonotype originates from a female donor with multiple sclerosis, enrolled in a pregnancy study. The sequences come from CD4+ T cells from peripheral blood mononuclear cells, collected before pregnancy. CDR3 region: CASSDGGQGYNEQFF. The CDR3 DNA sequence: TGTGCCAGCAGTGATGGGGGACAGGGCTACAATGAGCAGTTCTTC.